This TCR beta chain was recovered during a study of T cell repertoires in ileal Crohn's disease. For the study at large: Thiopurines (11) or anti-TNF agents (roughly 18) were given postoperatively to about half.

Roughly 500 nanograms of biopsy DNA per sample underwent TCRB immunosequencing. This table comes from immunoSEQ multiplex PCR, and its TCRdb copy is limited to in-frame clones, with some not included. The sample consists of approximately 13,000 clones, about 71% of them appearing once. Whole-study findings and limits: Compared with CD4 T cells, sorted CD8 cells carried more expanded clones.

In this sample, this clone turned up once. What it binds is not known. This clonotype was obtained from an adult with Crohn's disease. The specimen sequenced was ileal tissue.

CDR3 protein: CASRLETGGGYTF. The CDR3 region has the DNA TGCGCCAGCAGACTAGAGACGGGAGGGGGCTACACCTTC. This rearrangement joins TRBV5-1 to TRBJ1-2, with D unclear. The CDR3 extends over 13 amino acids. V shed 5 bases and J shed 8 bases, with 16 bases lying between them. The V gene's germline CDR1 is SGHRS and CDR2 YFSETQ. The whole variable domain, filled in from reference TRBV5-1 and TRBJ1-2, reads KAGVTQTPRYLIKTRGQQVTLSCSPISGHRSVSWYQQTPGQGLQFLFEYFSETQRNKGNFPGRFSGRQFSNSRSEMNVSTLELGDSALYLCASRLETGGGYTFGSGTRLTVV.